These 22 T cell receptor beta chains originate from one sample sequenced in a study of blood T cells in healthy people across ages. Together with a sample-barcoded 5' primer, a J-beta primer mix was included in a second PCR lasting about 6 to 11 cycles. TCRdb called the 5' RACE reads again in MiXCR, with one record for every CDR3 protein. The profile shows approximately 1.5 million distinct CDR3 sequences, approximately 42% of them singletons. Sequences were obtained from blood. The receptors were sampled from a woman between 18 and 29 years old in good health.

The V call is TRBV6-1, the J call TRBJ1-1, with D uncertain. Germline V gene data show CDR1 as MNHNS and CDR2 as SASEGT. This CDR3 has 13 residues. V was clipped by 6 bases and J by 0 bases, with 8 bases between them. The CDR3 loop is CASREVMNTEAFF. In nucleotides, the CDR3 is TGTGCCAGCAGGGAGGTAATGAACACTGAAGCTTTCTTT.

This clonotype has a handful of counts. This rearrangement joins TRBV12-3 or TRBV12-4 to TRBJ1-2, with D possibly matching TRBD1 (5 bases). This CDR3 is built from 12 residues. Trimming cost V 5 bases and J 8 bases, with 12 bases left between them. The CDR3 DNA reads as TGTGCCAGCAGTACAACAGGTCACGGCTACACCTTC. Translation: CASSTTGHGYTF.

V and J are TRBV5-1 and TRBJ2-1; 11 nucleotides line up with TRBD2. V shed 4 bases, J shed 2 bases, and the junction held 5 bases outside the gene matches. This CDR3 has 16 residues. Germline V lookup: CDR1 SGHRS, CDR2 YFSETQ. The CDR3 is CASSDALAGAYNEQFF. The CDR3 DNA follows: TGCGCCAGCAGCGACGCACTAGCGGGGGCCTACAATGAGCAGTTCTTC.

J is TRBJ2-1 and V is TRBV20-1; the D is unclear. Deletions cut 5 bases from V and 2 bases from J, with 10 bases between. The CDR3 runs 13 residues. The germline V gene encodes CDR1 DFQATT and CDR2 SNEGSKA (reference sequence). CDR3 protein: CSAPDQTYNEQFF. The CDR3 nucleotides are TGCAGTGCTCCGGACCAAACCTACAATGAGCAGTTCTTC.

The rearrangement uses TRBV18 and TRBJ1-4; tentative D call: TRBD1 (6 bases). Germline V lookup: CDR1 KGHSH, CDR2 LQKENI. This CDR3 has 14 amino acids. The V and J ends lost 6 bases and 7 bases respectively, with 15 bases between them. For the CDR3, the DNA is TGTGCCAGCTCCGGACAGACACGGATTGAAAAACTGTTTTTT. Protein: CASSGQTRIEKLFF.

As regards this clonotype: Mismatch with germline at one junction end may stem from a read error. The CDR3 sequence is CSARDGLEPYNGQFF. The CDR3 nucleotides read TGCAGTGCTAGAGATGGCCTAGAACCCTACAATGGGCAGTTCTTC. The rearrangement uses TRBV20-1 and TRBJ2-1; D remains unclear. From germline, CDR1 is DFQATT and CDR2 SNEGSKA (reference sequence). The CDR3 contains 15 residues.

This clonotype was seen once. The CDR3 is CASRIASRKGLRYASTDTQYF. The CDR3 DNA reads TGTGCCAGCAGGATCGCTAGCCGGAAGGGCCTTAGGTACGCTAGCACAGATACGCAGTATTTT. The genes are TRBV6-1 and TRBJ2-3, with D perhaps matching TRBD2 (5 bases). CDR1 and CDR2 (germline): MNHNS, SASEGT. V was trimmed by 6 bases and J by 0 bases, leaving 31 bases between them. The CDR3 extends over 21 amino acids.

The V gene is TRBV4-3, the J gene TRBJ1-2; TRBD1 might be the D (5 bases). V shed 0 bases and J shed 4 bases, with 15 bases lying between them. Germline V lookup: CDR1 LGHNA, CDR2 YSLEER. This CDR3 contains 16 residues. Here the CDR3 reads CASSQDGDGGGYGYTF. For the CDR3, the DNA is TGCGCCAGCAGCCAAGATGGGGACGGTGGGGGCTATGGCTACACCTTC.

The chain is built from TRBV27 and TRBJ2-1, with TRBD2 matching over 11 bases. The CDR3 consists of 17 residues. With V trimmed by 5 bases and J by 4 bases, 10 bases remained unmatched. From germline, CDR1 is MNHEY and CDR2 SMNVEV (reference sequence). The CDR3 DNA follows: TGTGCCAGCAGTCCGTCCTCTAGCGGGAGGCCGTACAATGAGCAGTTCTTC. It yields the protein CASSPSSSGRPYNEQFF.

This clonotype was counted a few times. The chain recombines TRBV7-2 with TRBJ2-5; 7 positions agree with TRBD2. Germline values: CDR1 SGHTA, CDR2 FQGNSA. The CDR3 is made up of 14 amino acids. The junction had 3 bases not matched to a gene; V was cut back by 3 bases and J by 2 bases. CDR3 in DNA: TGTGCCAGCAGCTTCTCTAGCGGACAAGAGACCCAGTACTTC. It yields the protein CASSFSSGQETQYF.

The chain couples TRBV4-1 to TRBJ1-1; D perhaps matches TRBD1 (5 bases). The CDR3 has 17 residues. Trimming stripped 2 bases from V and 3 bases from J, with 19 bases between. Germline assignment: CDR1 MGHRA and CDR2 YSYEKL. CDR3: CASSQTMIGTDYTEAFF. CDR3 sequence (DNA): TGCGCCAGCAGCCAAACCATGATTGGGACCGACTACACTGAAGCTTTCTTT.

The chain couples TRBV30 to TRBJ1-5; possibly TRBD1 for D (5 bases). The germline V and J ends were trimmed by 4 bases and 7 bases, with 17 bases remaining between them. Germline CDR1 reads GTSNPN; CDR2 reads SVGIG (reference sequence). The CDR3 extends over 14 amino acids. CDR3 DNA sequence: TGTGCCTGGACTCAGGGCAGAAGTGGCCAGCCCCAGCATTTT. Encoded protein: CAWTQGRSGQPQHF.

This clonotype was seen ten or more times. The gene calls are TRBV12-3 or TRBV12-4 and TRBJ1-2; tentatively, D is TRBD1 (5 bases). The length of the CDR3 is 11 residues. V gave up 5 bases and J gave up 8 bases, with 9 bases separating them. This CDR3 reads CASSRGRGYTF. The CDR3 DNA sequence: TGTGCCAGCAGTAGGGGCAGGGGCTACACCTTC.

This clonotype has a handful of counts. This chain links TRBV7-2 with TRBJ2-1; D gene unclear. V dropped 1 base and J dropped 6 bases, with 7 bases sitting between them. This CDR3 region has 13 residues. CDR1 SGHTA and CDR2 FQGNSA come from the germline V gene. The CDR3 DNA is TGTGCCAGCAGCTTAGGACGTTTCAATGAGCAGTTCTTC. This codes for CASSLGRFNEQFF.

The rearrangement uses TRBV29-1 and TRBJ1-1, with D perhaps TRBD1 (5 bases). The V end lost 4 bases, the J end lost 6 bases, and 18 bases lay between the germline ends. This CDR3 contains 14 residues. CDR1 SQVTM and CDR2 ANQGSEA come from the germline V gene. The CDR3 sequence: CSVGGLRSPAEAFF. The CDR3 DNA sequence: TGCAGCGTTGGGGGACTTAGATCGCCGGCTGAAGCTTTCTTT. Filled out from reference TRBV29-1 and TRBJ1-1, the complete variable domain reads SAVISQKPSRDICQRGTSLTIQCQVDSQVTMMFWYRQQPGQSLTLIATANQGSEATYESGFVIDKFPISRPNLTFSTLTVSNMSPEDSSIYLCSVGGLRSPAEAFFGQGTRLTVV.

This clonotype was detected a few times. The chain has TRBV29-1 and TRBJ2-3; TRBD1 agrees at 11 bases. Per the germline V gene, CDR1 is SQVTM and CDR2 is ANQGSEA. The CDR3 sequence is 14 residues long. CDR3 in DNA: TGCAGTGCTAGAGGACAGGGGGCATCAGATACGCAGTATTTT. Amino acid sequence: CSARGQGASDTQYF.

The table lists this clonotype with many counts. This chain's CDR3 is CASSLNRGGTEAFF. The CDR3 bases are TGTGCCAGCAGCCTTAACAGGGGGGGGACTGAAGCTTTCTTT. The chain employs TRBV27 and TRBJ1-1; the match to TRBD1 covers 8 bases. The germline V gene encodes CDR1 MNHEY and CDR2 SMNVEV (reference sequence). V shed 6 bases and J 5 bases; nucleotides not matched to a gene: 8. The CDR3 extends over 14 amino acids.

The V and J genes are TRBV2 and TRBJ2-1; D gene uncertain. The CDR3 has 11 amino acids. Germline-derived CDR1 and CDR2 are SNHLY and FYNNEI. The V gene lost 7 bases and the J gene lost 8 bases, with 9 bases spanning the gap. CDR3 residues: CASTPGHEQFF. CDR3 DNA sequence: TGTGCCAGCACCCCTGGGCATGAGCAGTTCTTC.

This clonotype has just one count. V usage is TRBV7-2 and J usage is TRBJ2-3, with TRBD2 matching 7 bases. The germline CDR1 and CDR2 sequences are SGHTA and FQGNSA. V dropped 6 bases and J dropped 4; count of bases not matched to a gene: 10. The CDR3 consists of 15 residues. The CDR3 reads CASSFRSAGADTQYF. In nucleotides, the CDR3 is TGTGCCAGCAGTTTCCGGTCGGCGGGAGCAGATACGCAGTATTTT.

The rearrangement uses TRBV11-2 and TRBJ2-1; D may be TRBD1 (5 bases). V gave up 8 bases and J gave up 7 bases, with 21 bases separating them. The CDR3 is 15 residues long. The germline V gene has CDR1 SGHAT and CDR2 FQNNGV. The DNA for the CDR3 is TGTGCCAGCTCCAGGGCTCGGACATCAGGGAATGAGCAGTTCTTC. It translates to CASSRARTSGNEQFF.

This chain joins TRBV20-1 and TRBJ2-1, with D possibly matching TRBD2 (7 bases). From germline, CDR1 is DFQATT and CDR2 SNEGSKA (reference sequence). V lost 4 bases and J lost 3, with 19 bases in between. The CDR3 contains 16 residues. The CDR3 loop is CSATFGKAGHYNEQFF. The CDR3 bases are TGCAGTGCTACCTTCGGAAAAGCGGGACACTACAATGAGCAGTTCTTC.

In its sample, this clonotype was seen a few times. V usage is TRBV9 and J usage is TRBJ1-1; the D is unclear. Trimming removed 2 bases from V and 2 bases from J, with 7 bases in between. There are 13 residues in the CDR3. The germline gives CDR1 SGDLS, CDR2 YYNGEE. CDR3 region: CASSVGINTEAFF. The CDR3 nucleotides read TGTGCCAGCAGCGTGGGGATCAACACTGAAGCTTTCTTT.